This record covers a single TCR beta chain. TCRdb's table, derived via immunoSEQ multiplex PCR, lists solely in-frame clones and lacks some. The sample has 20,000 to 25,000 clones; roughly 80% are singletons. Germline CDR1 reads KGHSH; CDR2 reads LQKENI. The CDR3 contains 15 residues. Trimming removed 2 bases from V and 6 bases from J; junction bases left unmatched: 4. Each patient's relapse followed autologous stem cell transplantation, and brentuximab vedotin exposure varied. These data are taken from a study of PD-1 blockade in classical Hodgkin lymphoma. The sequencing used peripheral blood mononuclear cells (PBMCs), collected before the second cycle of nivolumab. V is TRBV18 and J is TRBJ1-4; 9 bases map to TRBD1. This TCR came from a human donor with classical Hodgkin lymphoma. The CDR3 protein is CASSPSRQGDEKLFF. The CDR3 region has the DNA TGTGCCAGCTCACCATCCAGACAGGGGGATGAAAAACTGTTTTTT.